This T cell receptor beta chain was sequenced during a study of ipilimumab plus nivolumab after autologous stem cell transplantation. The wider study: Patients received a median of roughly 5 ipilimumab and roughly eight nivolumab doses. Findings and caveats of the study: Authors suggest TCR repertoire, Treg phenotype and gut microbiota support further study.

Sequencing was performed with immunoSEQ multiplex PCR; in TCRdb, only in-frame clones are kept and a portion is missing. The data hold approximately 15,000 clones, with about four fifths observed a single time. Worth noting for this clone: The antigen remains undetermined.

Starting 14 to 28 days after autologous transplant, ipilimumab 1 mg/kg was given. Patients got 3 mg/kg IV nivolumab weeks 1, 4, 7, 10, then biweekly through week 26. Trimming removed 6 bases from V and 7 bases from J; junction bases left unmatched: 4. The CDR3 runs to 14 residues. CDR1 and CDR2 from the germline V gene are SGHVS and FNYEAQ. Sequencing used PBMCs, obtained in a trial of ipilimumab plus nivolumab as post-transplant consolidation. The V and J genes are TRBV7-6 and TRBJ2-2; 11 nucleotides align to TRBD1. The TCR was taken from a male donor with primary mediastinal lymphoma. The CDR3 protein is CASRYGTGGGELFF. In DNA form, the CDR3 reads TGTGCCAGCAGATACGGGACAGGGGGCGGGGAGCTGTTTTTT.